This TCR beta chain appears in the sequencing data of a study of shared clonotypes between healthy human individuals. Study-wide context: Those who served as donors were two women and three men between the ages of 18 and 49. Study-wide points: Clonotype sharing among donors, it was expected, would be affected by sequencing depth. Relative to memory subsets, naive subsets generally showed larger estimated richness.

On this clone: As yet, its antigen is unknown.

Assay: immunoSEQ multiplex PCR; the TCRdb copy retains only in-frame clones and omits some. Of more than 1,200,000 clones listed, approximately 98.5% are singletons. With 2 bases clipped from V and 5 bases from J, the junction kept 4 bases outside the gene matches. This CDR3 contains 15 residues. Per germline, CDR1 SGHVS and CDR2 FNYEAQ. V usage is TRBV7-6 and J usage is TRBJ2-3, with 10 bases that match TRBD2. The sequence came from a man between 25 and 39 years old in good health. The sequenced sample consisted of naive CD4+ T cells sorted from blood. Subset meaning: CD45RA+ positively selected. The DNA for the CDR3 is TGTGCCAGCAGCTTACTAGCGGGAGAAGGAGATACGCAGTATTTT. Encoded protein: CASSLLAGEGDTQYF.